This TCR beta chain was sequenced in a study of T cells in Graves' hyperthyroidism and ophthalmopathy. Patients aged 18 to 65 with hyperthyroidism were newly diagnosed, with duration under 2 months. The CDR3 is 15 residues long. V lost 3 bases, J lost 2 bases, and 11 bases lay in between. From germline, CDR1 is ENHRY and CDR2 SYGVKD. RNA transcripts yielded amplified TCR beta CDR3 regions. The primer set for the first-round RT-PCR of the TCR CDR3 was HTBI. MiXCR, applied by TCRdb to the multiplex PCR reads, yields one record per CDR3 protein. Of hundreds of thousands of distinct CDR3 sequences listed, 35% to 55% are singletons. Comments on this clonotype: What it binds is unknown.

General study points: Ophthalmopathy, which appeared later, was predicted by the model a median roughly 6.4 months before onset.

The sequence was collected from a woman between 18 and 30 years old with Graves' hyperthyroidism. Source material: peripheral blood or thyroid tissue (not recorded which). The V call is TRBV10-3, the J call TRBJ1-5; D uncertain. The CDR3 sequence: CAISESGYGNQPQHF. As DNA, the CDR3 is TGTGCCATCAGTGAAAGTGGATATGGCAATCAGCCCCAGCATTTT.